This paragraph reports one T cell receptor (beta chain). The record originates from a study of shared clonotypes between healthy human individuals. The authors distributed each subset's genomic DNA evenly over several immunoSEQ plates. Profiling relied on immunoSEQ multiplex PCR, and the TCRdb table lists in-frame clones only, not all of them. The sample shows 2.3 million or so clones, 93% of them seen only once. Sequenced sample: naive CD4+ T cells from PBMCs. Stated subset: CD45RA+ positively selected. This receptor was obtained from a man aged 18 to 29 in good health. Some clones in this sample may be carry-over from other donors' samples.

The CDR3: CASGRGKEQYF. The DNA of the CDR3 is TGTGCCAGCGGGCGGGGAAAAGAGCAGTACTTC. This sequence joins TRBV28 and TRBJ2-7, with D possibly matching TRBD2 (6 bases). This CDR3 has 11 residues. Germline V gene lookup returns CDR1 MDHEN and CDR2 SYDVKM. V lost 8 bases, J lost 7 bases, and 12 bases lay in between.